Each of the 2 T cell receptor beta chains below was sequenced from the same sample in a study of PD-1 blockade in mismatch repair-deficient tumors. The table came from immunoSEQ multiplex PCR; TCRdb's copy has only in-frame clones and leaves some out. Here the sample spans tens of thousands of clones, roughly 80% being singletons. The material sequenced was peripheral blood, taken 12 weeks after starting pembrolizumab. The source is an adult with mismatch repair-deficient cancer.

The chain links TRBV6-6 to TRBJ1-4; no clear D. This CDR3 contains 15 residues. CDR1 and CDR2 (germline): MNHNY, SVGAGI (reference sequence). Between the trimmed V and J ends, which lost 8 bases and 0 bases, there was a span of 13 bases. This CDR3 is CASCRGIATNEKLFF. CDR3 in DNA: TGTGCCAGCTGCAGAGGAATAGCAACTAATGAAAAACTGTTTTTT.

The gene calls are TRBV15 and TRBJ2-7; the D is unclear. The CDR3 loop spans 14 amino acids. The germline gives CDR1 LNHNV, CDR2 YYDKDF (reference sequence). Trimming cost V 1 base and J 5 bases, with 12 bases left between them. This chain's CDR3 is CATSRGVSRDEQYF. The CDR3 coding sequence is TGTGCCACCAGCAGAGGTGTTAGTCGGGACGAGCAGTACTTC.